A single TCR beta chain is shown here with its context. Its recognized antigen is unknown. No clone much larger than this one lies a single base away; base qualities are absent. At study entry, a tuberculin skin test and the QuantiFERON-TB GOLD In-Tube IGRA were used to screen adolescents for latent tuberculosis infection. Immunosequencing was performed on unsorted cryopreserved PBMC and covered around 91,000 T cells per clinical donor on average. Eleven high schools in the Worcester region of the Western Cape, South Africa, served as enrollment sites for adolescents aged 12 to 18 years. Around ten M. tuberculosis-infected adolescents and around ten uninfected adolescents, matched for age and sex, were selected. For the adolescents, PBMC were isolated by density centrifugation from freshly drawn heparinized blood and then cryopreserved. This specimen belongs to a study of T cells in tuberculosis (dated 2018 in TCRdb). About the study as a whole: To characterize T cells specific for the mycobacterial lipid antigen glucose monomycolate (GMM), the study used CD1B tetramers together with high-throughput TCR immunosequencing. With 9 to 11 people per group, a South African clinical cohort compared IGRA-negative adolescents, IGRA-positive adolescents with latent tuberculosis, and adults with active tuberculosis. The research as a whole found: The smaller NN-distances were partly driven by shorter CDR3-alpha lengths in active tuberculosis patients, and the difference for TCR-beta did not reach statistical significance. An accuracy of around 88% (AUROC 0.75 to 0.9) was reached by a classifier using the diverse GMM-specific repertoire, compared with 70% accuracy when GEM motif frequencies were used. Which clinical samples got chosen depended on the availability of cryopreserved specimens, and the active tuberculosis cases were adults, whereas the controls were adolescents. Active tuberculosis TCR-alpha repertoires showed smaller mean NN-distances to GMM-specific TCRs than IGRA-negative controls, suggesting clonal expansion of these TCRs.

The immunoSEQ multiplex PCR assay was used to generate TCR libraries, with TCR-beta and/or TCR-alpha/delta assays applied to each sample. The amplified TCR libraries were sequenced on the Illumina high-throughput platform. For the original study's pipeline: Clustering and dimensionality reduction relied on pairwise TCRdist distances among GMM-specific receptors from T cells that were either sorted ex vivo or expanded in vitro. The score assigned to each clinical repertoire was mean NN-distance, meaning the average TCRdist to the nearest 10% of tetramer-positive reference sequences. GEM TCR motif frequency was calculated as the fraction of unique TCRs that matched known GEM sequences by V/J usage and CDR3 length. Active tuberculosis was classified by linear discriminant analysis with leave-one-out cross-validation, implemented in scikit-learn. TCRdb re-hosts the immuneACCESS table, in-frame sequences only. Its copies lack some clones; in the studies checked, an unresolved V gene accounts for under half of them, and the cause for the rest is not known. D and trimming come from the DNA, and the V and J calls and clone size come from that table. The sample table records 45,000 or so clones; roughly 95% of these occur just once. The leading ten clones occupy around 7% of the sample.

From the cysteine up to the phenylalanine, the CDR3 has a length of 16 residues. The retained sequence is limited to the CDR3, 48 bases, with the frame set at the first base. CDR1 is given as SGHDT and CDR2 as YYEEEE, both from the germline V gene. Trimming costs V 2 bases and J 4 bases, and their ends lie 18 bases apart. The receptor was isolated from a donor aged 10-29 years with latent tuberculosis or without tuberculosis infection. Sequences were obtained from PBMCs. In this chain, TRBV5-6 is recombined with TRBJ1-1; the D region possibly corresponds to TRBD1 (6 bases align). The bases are TGTGCCAGCAGCTTTATGACCACAGGGCCGTTCACTGAAGCTTTCTTT. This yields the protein CASSFMTTGPFTEAFF.